A single sample gave rise to the 11 T cell receptor beta chains below, sequenced in a study of cytomegalovirus exposure and HLA in healthy donors. Both 60 Vbeta primers and 13 Jbeta primers went into the PCR. The method was immunoSEQ multiplex PCR; TCRdb's version includes in-frame clones alone and lacks a portion of them. There are about 130,000 clones in the sample; 80% occur only once, and 1% lies in the top ten. Input material: PBMCs. The receptors derive from a man in his forties or fifties in good health and CMV-seronegative.

V is TRBV28 and J is TRBJ2-7, with D possibly being TRBD1 (5 bases). CDR3 length: 16 amino acids. The germline CDR1 and CDR2 sequences are MDHEN and SYDVKM. The V and J ends lost 3 bases and 7 bases respectively, with 22 bases between them. The CDR3 region has the DNA TGTGCCAGCAGTTTCTTGGACATTGGAGAACCTGTAGAGCAGTACTTC. It is translated as CASSFLDIGEPVEQYF.

This chain uses TRBV5-4 with TRBJ2-7; D is unresolved. The CDR3 runs 14 residues. The V gene's germline CDR1 is SGHNT and CDR2 YYREEE (reference sequence). With 4 bases removed from V and 0 bases from J, the gap between germline ends came to 11 bases. CDR3 bases: TGTGCCAGCAGCCCGACTTATAGCTCCTACGAGCAGTACTTC. Translating gives CASSPTYSSYEQYF.

The chain joins TRBV9 to TRBJ1-4; TRBD1 might be the D (5 bases). Germline CDR1 SGDLS, CDR2 YYNGEE. The ends were cut back, 4 bases at V and 0 bases at J, with 10 bases in the middle. The CDR3 runs to 15 residues. In nucleotides, the CDR3 is TGTGCCAGCAGCTCTCGGGGGGCAACTAATGAAAAACTGTTTTTT. As protein: CASSSRGATNEKLFF. Full variable domain (outside the CDR3, taken from reference TRBV9 and TRBJ1-4): DSGVTQTPKHLITATGQRVTLRCSPRSGDLSVYWYQQSLDQGLQFLIQYYNGEERAKGNILERFSAQQFPDLHSELNLSSLELGDSALYFCASSSRGATNEKLFFGSGTQLSVL.

The chain recombines TRBV11-2 with TRBJ2-5; a weak D match, TRBD1 (6 bases). The germline CDR1 and CDR2 sequences are SGHAT and FQNNGV. The CDR3 is 14 residues long. V was cut by 1 base and J by 5 bases, with 11 bases left in between. CDR3 region: CASSLVGGSETQYF. The CDR3, as DNA: TGTGCCAGCAGCTTAGTTGGGGGCTCGGAGACCCAGTACTTC.

This sequence joins TRBV30 and TRBJ1-3; the D is unclear. Per the germline V gene, CDR1 is GTSNPN and CDR2 is SVGIG (reference sequence). The V end was cut by 5 bases, the J end by 0 bases, with 5 bases between. This CDR3 comprises 12 residues. As DNA, the CDR3 is TGTGCCTGGGGGAGCTCTGGAAACACCATATATTTT. Encoded protein: CAWGSSGNTIYF.

This clone occurred a few times. This chain uses TRBV6-5 with TRBJ1-2, with 9 nucleotides matching TRBD1. With V trimmed by 6 bases and J by 3 bases, 2 bases remained unmatched. The germline CDR1 and CDR2 sequences are MNHEY and SVGAGI. This CDR3 is 13 amino acids long. CDR3 DNA: TGTGCCAGCAGACGGACAGGGGACTATGGCTACACCTTC. It translates to CASRRTGDYGYTF.

The CDR3 sequence is CASNGLRDEQYF. The CDR3 coding sequence is TGTGCCAGCAACGGCCTTCGGGACGAGCAGTACTTC. The chain couples TRBV27 to TRBJ2-7; D call uncertain. This CDR3 contains 12 residues. Deletions cut 7 bases from V and 5 bases from J, with 12 bases between. Germline values: CDR1 MNHEY, CDR2 SMNVEV (reference sequence).

This sequence joins TRBV27 and TRBJ2-7, with TRBD1 matching 9 bases. There are 14 residues in the CDR3. Trimming removed 8 bases from V and 2 bases from J; junction bases left unmatched: 7. The germline gives CDR1 MNHEY, CDR2 SMNVEV (reference sequence). For the CDR3, the DNA is TGTGCCAGCGGCTCCCGGGACAGGGCCTACGAGCAGTACTTC. Protein: CASGSRDRAYEQYF.

The chain uses TRBV27 and TRBJ1-5, with 9 bases aligning to TRBD1. The germline CDR1 and CDR2 sequences are MNHEY and SMNVEV (reference sequence). Unmatched junction bases numbered 4, after V lost 8 bases and J lost 2 bases. The CDR3 length is 14 residues. Written as DNA, the CDR3 is TGTGCCAGCGGGGACAGGGCTGGCAATCAGCCCCAGCATTTT. As protein: CASGDRAGNQPQHF.

The chain uses TRBV9 and TRBJ1-6; a weak D match, TRBD1 (5 bases). CDR3 length equals 15 residues. Per germline, CDR1 SGDLS and CDR2 YYNGEE. Between the trimmed V and J ends, which lost 1 base and 10 bases, there was a span of 15 bases. The CDR3 coding sequence is TGTGCCAGCAGCGTACTTGAAGGGGCGGGATCACCCCTCCACTTT. Its protein product is CASSVLEGAGSPLHF.

The genes are TRBV4-1 and TRBJ2-7; 7 bases map to TRBD1. The CDR3 runs 16 residues. Germline assignment: CDR1 MGHRA and CDR2 YSYEKL. Trimming at V came to 0 bases and at J to 0 bases, leaving 5 bases not matched to a gene. CDR3 residues: CASSQDPTGLSYEQYF. CDR3 coding DNA: TGCGCCAGCAGCCAAGATCCGACAGGGCTCTCCTACGAGCAGTACTTC.